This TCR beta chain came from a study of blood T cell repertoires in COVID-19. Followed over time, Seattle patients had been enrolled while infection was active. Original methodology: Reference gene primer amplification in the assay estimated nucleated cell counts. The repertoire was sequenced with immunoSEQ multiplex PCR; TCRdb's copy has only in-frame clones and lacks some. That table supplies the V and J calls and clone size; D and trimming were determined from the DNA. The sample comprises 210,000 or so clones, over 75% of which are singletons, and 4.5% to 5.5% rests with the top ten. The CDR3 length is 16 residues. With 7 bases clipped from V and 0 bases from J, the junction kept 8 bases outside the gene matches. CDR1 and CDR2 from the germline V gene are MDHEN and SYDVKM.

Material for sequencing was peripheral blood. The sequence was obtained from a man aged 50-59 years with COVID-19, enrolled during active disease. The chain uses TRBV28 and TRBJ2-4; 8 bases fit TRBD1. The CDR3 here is CASIPDRALAKNIQYF. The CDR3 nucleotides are TGTGCCAGCATCCCGGACAGGGCCCTAGCCAAAAACATTCAGTACTTC.